A selection of T cell receptor beta chains follows, all from one sample in a study of regulatory T cells in long-lasting Graves disease. TCRdb redid the calling of the multiplex PCR reads with MiXCR, one entry per CDR3 protein. Of about 620,000 distinct CDR3 sequences in the sample, 15% to 20% are singletons; the top ten hold about 17%. These sequences were also reported in another study, on T cells in Graves' hyperthyroidism and ophthalmopathy.

The source material was peripheral blood mononuclear cells (PBMCs), sampled at new diagnosis, from a patient treated with antithyroid drugs. The receptors were gathered from a woman in her thirties with Graves disease. Each CDR3 is given with its conserved first and last residue. The order of the fields is J gene, V gene, clone size, CDR3 length, D gene, CDR3 DNA, CDR3 protein. D genes are given only for firm matches. Clone size is stated in some rows and not others, as once, few, many or a class when expanded.

TRBJ2-1 TRBV27 few 17 TRBD2 TGTGCCAGCAGTTTCTTCTTCCGCGGGAGCAGTAACAATGAGCAGTTCTTC CASSFFFRGSSNNEQFF
TRBJ2-1 TRBV20-1 few 13 NA TGCAGTGCTTTGCCCGGGATCAACAATGAGCAGTTCTTC CSALPGINNEQFF
TRBJ2-1 TRBV7-2 many 14 TRBD1 TGTGCCAGCAGCCCGGGACAGGGTGGACACGAGCAGTTCTTC CASSPGQGGHEQFF
TRBJ1-5 TRBV5-1 many 14 NA TGCGCCAGCAGCTCAGGGGAAACGGGTCAGCCCCAGCATTTT CASSSGETGQPQHF
TRBJ2-7 TRBV28 many 14 NA TGTGCCAGCAGTTTGAGGGGGGCGTCCTACGAGCAGTACTTC CASSLRGASYEQYF
TRBJ1-5 TRBV5-1 many 14 TRBD1 TGCGCCAGCAGCATCGGACAGGTGGGCCAGCCCCAGCATTTT CASSIGQVGQPQHF
TRBJ1-1 TRBV18 few 13 NA TGTGCCAGCTCACCTGAGGCCGGGGCAAGGGCTTTCTTT CASSPEAGARAFF
TRBJ2-3 TRBV30 few 14 TRBD2 TGTGCCTGGAGACGCGGACTAGCTGCCGATACGCAGTATTTT CAWRRGLAADTQYF
TRBJ2-5 TRBV28 few 14 TRBD2 TGTGCCAGCAGTTTCGACGGGAGGGAGAAGATCCAGTACTTC CASSFDGREKIQYF
TRBJ2-1 TRBV20-1 NA 16 NA TGCAGTGCTAGAGATCGGTTAGCGGCCTCCTACAATGAGCAGTTCTTC CSARDRLAASYNEQFF
TRBJ2-4 TRBV3-1 NA 12 NA TGTGCCAGCAGCCCGGGGATTAACATTCAGTACTTC CASSPGINIQYF
TRBJ2-3 TRBV6-2/TRBV6-3 many 17 NA TGTGCCAGCAGTTTCGGGGGCCAAGGCGGGAGTACGGATACGCAGTATTTT CASSFGGQGGSTDTQYF
TRBJ2-7 TRBV4-1 NA 15 TRBD2 TGCGCCAGCGCCTCAACGGCTAGCGGGGCCTACGAGCAGTACTTC CASASTASGAYEQYF
TRBJ1-1 TRBV10-3 many 12 NA TGTGCCATCAGCCTAGCCGCCACTGAAGCTTTCTTT CAISLAATEAFF
TRBJ2-3 TRBV20-1 NA 14 NA TGCAAAGCACAGGTGGGAGCCTCCACAGATACGCAGTATTTT CKAQVGASTDTQYF
TRBJ1-2 TRBV5-6 many 13 NA TGTGCCAGCAGCCCGACCGACAGATTCGGCTACACCTTC CASSPTDRFGYTF
TRBJ2-1 TRBV12-3/TRBV12-4 NA 12 TRBD1 TGTGCCAGCAGCCAGACAGGGTCTGAGCAGTTCTTC CASSQTGSEQFF
TRBJ1-2 TRBV6-2/TRBV6-3 NA 13 TRBD1 TGTGCCAGCAGTTACGGACAGGGAGATGGCTACACCTTC CASSYGQGDGYTF
TRBJ2-7 TRBV18 few 13 NA TGTGCCAGCTCACCTTTGGCCACCTACGAGCAGTACTTC CASSPLATYEQYF
TRBJ1-6 TRBV6-1 many 13 NA TGTGCCAGCAGGAGAGAAGGGGGGTCACCCCTCCACTTT CASRREGGSPLHF
TRBJ2-7 TRBV30 few 15 TRBD2 TGTGCCTGGAGTTCCCCCGCAGCGGGACTCAGCGAGCAGTACTTC CAWSSPAAGLSEQYF
TRBJ2-7 TRBV30 few 14 TRBD1 TGTGCCTGGGCCCGGGACAGGCGTACCTACGAGCAGTACTTC CAWARDRRTYEQYF
TRBJ2-3 TRBV28 few 15 NA TGTGCCAGCAGTTCCCTCGTAGCGGACACAGATACGCAGTATTTT CASSSLVADTDTQYF
TRBJ1-2 TRBV18 few 13 NA TGTGCCAGCTCACCTCTCTCCCGGGATGGCTACACCTTC CASSPLSRDGYTF
TRBJ2-7 TRBV29-1 many 13 TRBD2 TGCAGCGCAAAACTAGCGGTCGTTGGGGAGCAGTACTTC CSAKLAVVGEQYF
TRBJ1-1 TRBV6-1 many 15 TRBD1 TGTGCCAGCAGTCCCGACAGGGGCCGAAATGGCGAAGCTTTCTTT CASSPDRGRNGEAFF
TRBJ1-6 TRBV28 NA 11 NA TGTGCCAGCAAAACGGTATCACCCCTCCACTTT CASKTVSPLHF
TRBJ2-3 TRBV7-9 NA 17 TRBD2 TGTGCCAGCAACTTAGGTGGTACTAGCGGTTACACAGATACGCAGTATTTT CASNLGGTSGYTDTQYF
TRBJ1-3 TRBV24-1 NA 14 NA TGTGCCACCAGTGATCCCCCGGATGGGAACACCATATACTTT CATSDPPDGNTIYF
TRBJ2-5 TRBV7-9 NA 15 TRBD1 TGTGCCAGCAGCTTAGGGACAGGAAACCAAGAGACCCAGTACTTC CASSLGTGNQETQYF
TRBJ2-5 TRBV11-2 few 14 TRBD2 TGTGCCAGCAGCTTTTTTAGCGGGTCGGAGACCCAGTACTTC CASSFFSGSETQYF
TRBJ2-7 TRBV28 many 15 TRBD2 TGTGCCAGCAGCCCTCGCCGGGAGGGGACCTACGAGCAGTACTTC CASSPRREGTYEQYF
TRBJ2-7 TRBV27 many 13 TRBD1 TGTGCCAGCAGTTGGGGACAGGACTACGAGCAGTACTTC CASSWGQDYEQYF
TRBJ2-1 TRBV7-2 many 14 TRBD2 TGTGCCAGCAGCTTAGCGAACCTGGGAGGGACGCAGTTCTTC CASSLANLGGTQFF
TRBJ2-3 TRBV30 few 13 NA TGTGCCTGGCGGAGGGAGTGGGCAGATACGCAGTATTTT CAWRREWADTQYF
TRBJ1-6 TRBV11-2 many 14 NA TGTGCCAGCAGCTTAGAACCTTTTAATTCACCCCTCCACTTT CASSLEPFNSPLHF
TRBJ1-1 TRBV27 many 14 NA TGTGCCAGCAGTTCGATCCTTTTTAGTCCTGAAGCTTTCTTT CASSSILFSPEAFF
TRBJ2-1 TRBV5-1 few 15 TRBD1 TGCGCCAGCAGCTACCGACAGGGGACCTACAATGAGCAGTTCTTC CASSYRQGTYNEQFF
TRBJ2-1 TRBV7-9 many 17 NA TGTGCCAGCAGCTTAGCCGGACAAGCGCTCTCCTACAATGAGCAGTTCTTC CASSLAGQALSYNEQFF
TRBJ1-1 TRBV4-1 NA 17 TRBD1 TGCGCCAGCAGCCCGCCAGGGACAGGGGGGACGAACACTGAAGCTTTCTTT CASSPPGTGGTNTEAFF
TRBJ2-7 TRBV12-3/TRBV12-4 many 11 NA TGTGCCAGCAGCCGACGGCTCGAGCAGTACTTC CASSRRLEQYF